Here is one TCR beta chain with its context. The antigen it recognizes is unknown. Per-base qualities were not stored, and no clone one base away is much larger. Deletion took 6 bases off V and 2 bases off J, with a span of 14 bases between the germline ends. The CDR3 numbers 14 residues from cysteine through phenylalanine. This entry keeps only the CDR3 DNA: 42 bases, framed from base 1. Reading the germline V gene gives CDR1 MNHEY and CDR2 SVGAGI. TCR beta CDR3 regions were amplified from genomic DNA with the immunoSEQ assay, a bias-controlled multiplex PCR using V- and J-specific primers. In a second PCR step, the CDR3 amplicons were tagged with a proprietary barcode plus Illumina adapter sequences. An Illumina MiSeq instrument was used to sequence the CDR3 libraries. Processing in the source paper ran as follows. immunoSEQ Analyzer 3.0 was used for export and quality control, with R Bioconductor and Immunarch used for downstream analyses. Only productive rearrangements within the normalized downsampled data set were used in the calculation of repertoire metrics. In the normalized cohort, clonotypes with more than 5 templates were defined as pathologically expanded. The Inverse Simpson Index was used to measure repertoire diversity. To capture all clonotypes, CMV-specificity analyses were performed on the non-normalized data set. The immuneACCESS repertoire file appears here via TCRdb, limited to in-frame rearrangements. These files lack a portion of the clones; in checked studies, under half of the deficit traces to unresolved V genes, and the cause of the others is not known. V, J and clone size reflect that table, while D and trimming were determined from the DNA. This sample is represented by approximately 10,000 clones; nearly 90% of them were singletons. The biggest ten clones account for nearly 4% of the sample.

Blood samples for TCR beta sequencing were given by related transplant donors. Using Nuclei Lysis Solution, genomic DNA was extracted from unfractionated peripheral blood mononuclear cells that were either fresh or cryopreserved. This sample was taken from a study of T cell clonotyping in hematopoietic cell transplantation (dated by TCRdb to the early 2020s). At the level of the whole study: A total of under 150 blood samples were gathered in the study from approximately 32 consecutive transplant recipients along with their related donors. Patients were recruited between September 2015 and early 2017 and followed until September 2020 or death.

Study-level results and caveats: Donor and pretransplant recipient Inverse Simpson Index values predicted broader posttransplant TCR repertoire diversity. Overlap with donor repertoires was found for only a small fraction of recipient repertoires, with over 95% found to appear de novo at the given depth. The sample size was limited and the cells went unsorted, which meant the CD4 and CD8 repertoire contributions could not be told apart. After transplant, TCR diversity in recipients dropped, and pathologically expanded clonotypes climbed progressively between day 30 and day 180.

The receptor was derived from a human donor who either received an allogeneic hematopoietic cell transplant for a myeloid malignancy or was a related donor (not recorded which). Some clones in this sample may be carry-over from other donors' samples. The material sequenced was peripheral blood mononuclear cells. Recombination linked TRBV6-5 to TRBJ2-7; the D gene is tentatively TRBD1 or TRBD2, each matching 5 bases. The CDR3 region: CASSQRGPPYEQYF. At the DNA level, the sequence is TGTGCCAGCAGCCAACGGGGCCCACCCTACGAGCAGTACTTC.